This record looks at one TCR beta chain sequence and its context. As yet, its antigen is unknown. The data belong to a study of shared clonotypes between healthy human individuals. General study findings and limits: Researchers found naive subsets generally carried larger estimated richness than memory subsets.

Several immunoSEQ 96-well plates shared each subset's DNA, each plate a replicate. How the authors handled the data: ImmunoSEQ supplied junction-only sequences lacking quality scores, so filtering was different. Profiled with immunoSEQ multiplex PCR; TCRdb holds only in-frame clones, not every one. V and J calls and clone size are copied from that table; D and trimming were computed from the DNA. Of under 1,100,000 clones listed, approximately 76% are singletons. Germline assignment: CDR1 SGDLS and CDR2 YYNGEE. Unmatched junction bases numbered 13, after V lost 0 bases and J lost 2 bases. This CDR3 has 18 amino acids.

Sequencing was carried out using memory CD4+ T cells sorted from blood. Described subset: CD45RA-negative fraction. This sequence joins TRBV9 and TRBJ2-7, with 8 nucleotides matching TRBD1. The TCR comes from a man aged 18 to 29 in good health. The DNA for the CDR3 is TGTGCCAGCAGCGTAGTAAGAACAGGGGGTACCTTAGCCTACGAGCAGTACTTC. It codes for CASSVVRTGGTLAYEQYF. The full variable domain, completed using reference TRBV9 and TRBJ2-7, is DSGVTQTPKHLITATGQRVTLRCSPRSGDLSVYWYQQSLDQGLQFLIQYYNGEERAKGNILERFSAQQFPDLHSELNLSSLELGDSALYFCASSVVRTGGTLAYEQYFGPGTRLTVT.